This T cell receptor (beta chain) is drawn from a study of beta chain features in type 1 diabetes. The study, taken as a whole, reports: TCRB CDR3s were moderately but significantly shorter in Type 1 diabetes patients in all four CD4+ subsets.

Isolated RNA was reverse transcribed in full, so expressed TCRB transcripts were sequenced. Method: immunoSEQ multiplex PCR; TCRdb's copy keeps in-frame clones and lacks some. This table holds about 250,000 clones, around 9.9% found once. CDR1 and CDR2 (germline): SGHTA, FQGNSA. CDR3 length equals 13 residues. Trimming took off 5 bases at V and 7 bases at J, with 9 bases between the two ends. This clone was seen more than once but under ten times. Its antigen remains unknown. This sequence was found in a man aged 30-40 years with type 1 diabetes. The specimen was naive CD4+ T cells from blood. This chain uses TRBV7-2 with TRBJ1-6; D is undetermined. The CDR3 DNA reads TGTGCCAGCAGCATCCAACAGAATTCACCCCTCCACTTT. This codes for CASSIQQNSPLHF.